Described below is a single TCR beta chain sequence and its context. What it binds is unknown. The sample holds other DNA sequences that translate to the same CDR3. This entry is derived from a study of beta chain features in type 1 diabetes. The study, taken as a whole, reports: Individuals with type 1 diabetes displayed fewer insertions and more deletions at VDJ junctions.

Per the germline V gene, CDR1 is SGDLS and CDR2 is YYNGEE. There are 12 residues in the CDR3. Trimming pared 0 bases from V and 2 bases from J, leaving 2 bases between. The whole isolated RNA underwent reverse transcription, so sequencing captured expressed TCRB transcripts. Measured with immunoSEQ multiplex PCR; TCRdb has only the in-frame clones, and not every one. The repertoire includes under 450,000 clones, about 15% of them detected once, and around 0.035% sits in the top ten. The sequenced sample was naive CD4+ T cells from blood. The chain is built from TRBV9 and TRBJ1-2, with D hard to call. The origin of this receptor is a man aged 25 to 40 in good health. DNA for the CDR3: TGTGCCAGCAGCGTAGAGAACTATGGCTACACCTTC. This encodes CASSVENYGYTF.